This record covers a single TCR beta chain. The antigen remains undetermined. This sample's treatment: about 20 received Ad26.COV2.S at low or high dose, single or two shots; a few received placebo; per-sample allocation not given. The study sampled participants on day 63 after the first vaccine or placebo injection. The entry originates in a study of Ad26.COV2.S vaccination and SARS-CoV-2 variants. This CDR3 has 11 residues. The germline gives CDR1 WNHNN, CDR2 SYGVQD (reference sequence). V shed 4 bases and J shed 5 bases, with 3 bases lying between them. Some clones are missing from TCRdb's copy, which holds only in-frame ones; the method was immunoSEQ multiplex PCR. The table lists over 200,000 clones, approximately 90% of them singletons, with roughly 10% in the top ten. Study-level findings and limits: Non-spike TCR breadth was similar in vaccine and placebo recipients.

The V call is TRBV10-1, the J call TRBJ2-1; D remains ambiguous. The clonotype was recovered from a person between 18 and 59 years old who received the Ad26.COV2.S COVID-19 vaccine or a placebo. The material sequenced was peripheral blood, taken in a trial of Ad26.COV2.S vaccine versus placebo. The CDR3 region is CASSGDNEQFF. The CDR3 DNA sequence: TGCGCCAGCAGTGGAGACAATGAGCAGTTCTTC.